Listed below are T cell receptor beta chains from one sample, sequenced in a study. TCRdb re-analysed the RT-PCR reads in MiXCR, keeping a single row per CDR3 protein. This table has about 700,000 distinct CDR3 sequences, 14% appearing once. Sequencing was carried out using memory CD4+ T cells from blood. The receptors stem from a female donor in good health, serving as a healthy control. Each CDR3 is given with its conserved first and last residue. Fields, in order: D gene, clone size, J gene, V gene, CDR3 DNA, CDR3 protein. The D gene is left open where the match is weak. A row's size may be missing; if present it is once, few, many or a size class.

>.|.|TRBJ2-3|TRBV4-3
TGCGCCAGCAGCCCCAGCTTGGGGGCGCCCTATTTGGATACGCAGTATTTT
CASSPSLGAPYLDTQYF
>TRBD2|.|TRBJ2-3|TRBV20-1
TGCAGTGCTAATGTAGCGGGAGGGCCTTCAGATACGCAGTATTTT
CSANVAGGPSDTQYF
>.|.|TRBJ2-1|TRBV6-1
TGTGCCAGCAGTGAACGTGGCGGGCTCTTCACCTACAATGAGCAGTTCTTC
CASSERGGLFTYNEQFF
>.|.|TRBJ2-3|TRBV3-1
TGTGCCAGCAGCCAAGTTTTCCAGGGCGGAACAGATACGCAGTATTTT
CASSQVFQGGTDTQYF
>.|few|TRBJ2-6|TRBV24-1
TGTGCCACTTACGACTCTGGGGCCAACGTCCTGACTTTC
CATYDSGANVLTF
>.|.|TRBJ2-6|TRBV28
TGTGCCAGCGGTCAGGGTTCCGCTGGGGCCAACGTCCTGACTTTC
CASGQGSAGANVLTF
>TRBD2|few|TRBJ2-1|TRBV3-1
TGTGCCAGCAGCCCTTCTAGGGGACTAGCGGGGAATGAGCAGTTCTTC
CASSPSRGLAGNEQFF
>.|many|TRBJ1-1|TRBV20-1
TGCAGTGCTAGAGATCCACCTTCGGGCACTGAAGCTTTCTTT
CSARDPPSGTEAFF
>.|.|TRBJ2-7|TRBV28
TGTGCCAGCAGAGGGGCGGACAGCAAGGCCTACGAGCAGTACTTC
CASRGADSKAYEQYF
>.|few|TRBJ2-6|TRBV5-1
TGCGCCAGCAGCTTCCAGGGCCCAACTTCTGGGGCCAACGTCCTGACTTTC
CASSFQGPTSGANVLTF
>.|.|TRBJ2-2|TRBV24-1
TGTGCCACCAGTGATACTACCGGGACAAAGACCGGGGAGCTGTTTTTT
CATSDTTGTKTGELFF
>TRBD2|few|TRBJ2-5|TRBV6-2/TRBV6-3
TGTGCCAGCAGTTACACGCGGGGGGCGGGGGAGACCCAGTACTTC
CASSYTRGAGETQYF
>.|many|TRBJ1-2|TRBV4-2
TGCGCCAGCAGCCAAGATCGGGGGGGTGGCTACACCTTC
CASSQDRGGGYTF
>.|.|TRBJ2-7|TRBV15
TGTGCCACCAGCAGAGTGGCTGGATCCTACGAGCAGTACTTC
CATSRVAGSYEQYF
>.|many|TRBJ2-2|TRBV10-3
TGTGCCATCACCGGGACAAAGGCCGGGGAGCTGTTTTTT
CAITGTKAGELFF
>.|many|TRBJ1-2|TRBV20-1
TGCAGTCCCAGGGCGGCAGGGAACTATGGCTACACCTTC
CSPRAAGNYGYTF
>.|.|TRBJ2-7|TRBV5-4
TGTGCCAGCAGCCCCCGGGACGGAGTTTACTACGAGCAGTACTTC
CASSPRDGVYYEQYF
>TRBD2|.|TRBJ2-7|TRBV7-2
TGTGCCAGCAGAATGGCTAGCGGGAGTCGCGACGAGCAGTACTTC
CASRMASGSRDEQYF
>TRBD2|few|TRBJ2-7|TRBV28
TGTGCCAGCAGCCTAGCGGGGGACTTCTACGAGCAGTACTTC
CASSLAGDFYEQYF
>TRBD2|.|TRBJ2-2|TRBV2
TGTGCCAGCAACTCACTAGCGGGGGGGCCCAGCACCGGGGAGCTGTTTTTT
CASNSLAGGPSTGELFF
>TRBD1|few|TRBJ1-5|TRBV20-1
TGCAGTGCTCCCCCTCGGACAGGGTGGGATCAGCCCCAGCATTTT
CSAPPRTGWDQPQHF